Listed here are 30 T cell receptor beta chains from one sample, sequenced in a study of cytomegalovirus exposure and HLA in healthy donors. Primers: 60 Vbeta forward and 13 Jbeta reverse. The data were produced by immunoSEQ multiplex PCR, yet TCRdb's version contains in-frame clones alone and is incomplete. In the table there are over 150,000 clones, 75% of which are singletons. Material: PBMCs. The receptors were gathered from a woman between 50 and 59 years old in good health and CMV-seropositive.

This chain joins TRBV5-1 and TRBJ1-1; D might be TRBD1 (5 bases). CDR1 SGHRS and CDR2 YFSETQ come from the germline V gene. CDR3 size: 15 residues. Trimming took 0 bases from V and 2 from J, leaving 11 bases between them. CDR3 sequence reads: CASSLASRVNTEAFF. DNA of the CDR3: TGCGCCAGCAGCTTGGCGTCCAGGGTAAACACTGAAGCTTTCTTT.

This clone has only one observation. The same CDR3 can be traced to other DNA sequences in this sample. This chain joins TRBV30 and TRBJ2-6, with 7 bases lining up with TRBD2. Germline assignment: CDR1 GTSNPN and CDR2 SVGIG (reference sequence). Trimming removed 2 bases from V and 1 base from J; junction bases left unmatched: 5. This CDR3 is 16 amino acids long. CDR3 amino acids: CAWSPGGPSGANVLTF. The CDR3 nucleotides are TGTGCCTGGAGTCCGGGGGGACCTTCTGGGGCCAACGTCCTGACTTTC.

The chain combines TRBV4-2 with TRBJ1-4, with TRBD1 identical over 7 bases. V was clipped by 4 bases and J by 0 bases; unmatched bases: 5. Per the germline V gene, CDR1 is LGHNA and CDR2 is YNFKEQ. The CDR3 is 16 residues long. The CDR3 nucleotides are TGTGCCAGCAGCCCGGGGACAGCTGCAACTAATGAAAAACTGTTTTTT. This encodes CASSPGTAATNEKLFF.

Points on this clone: The same CDR3 can be traced to other DNA sequences in this sample. CDR3 amino acids: CASSDRGETQYF. The CDR3 region has the DNA TGTGCCAGCAGCGACAGGGGGGAGACCCAGTACTTC. J is TRBJ2-5 and V is TRBV2; 9 bases agree with TRBD1. This CDR3 has 12 residues. V lost 6 bases, J lost 5 bases, and 1 base stayed unmatched. Germline CDR1 and CDR2: SNHLY and FYNNEI. Combining the CDR3 with reference TRBV2 and TRBJ2-5 gives the whole variable domain EPEVTQTPSHQVTQMGQEVILRCVPISNHLYFYWYRQILGQKVEFLVSFYNNEISEKSEIFDDQFSVERPDGSNFTLKIRSTKLEDSAMYFCASSDRGETQYFGPGTRLLVL.

V usage is TRBV5-6 and J usage is TRBJ1-6, with unresolved D. CDR1 and CDR2 (germline): SGHDT, YYEEEE. The CDR3 length is 15 residues. V lost 4 bases and J 3 bases, leaving 11 bases between the germline ends. The CDR3 loop is CASSLQTLYNSPLHF. The DNA for the CDR3 is TGTGCCAGCAGCCTCCAGACACTCTATAATTCACCCCTCCACTTT.

This chain connects TRBV7-9 to TRBJ2-3, with 10 positions matching TRBD2. The CDR3 contains 16 residues. V gave up 4 bases and J gave up 3 bases; unmatched junction bases: 7. Per the germline V gene, CDR1 is SEHNR and CDR2 is FQNEAQ (reference sequence). The CDR3 bases are TGTGCCAGCAGCTCAGCGTTAGCGGGGGGAACAGATACGCAGTATTTT. Amino acid sequence: CASSSALAGGTDTQYF.

Remarks on this clone: The junction shows a germline mismatch at one end, possibly a read error. The chain couples TRBV4-1 to TRBJ1-3; TRBD1 aligns across 8 bases. CDR3 length: 15 amino acids. Per germline, CDR1 MGHRA and CDR2 YSYEKL. In nucleotides, the CDR3 is TGCGCCGGCAGGTCGACAGGGGCCGTTGGAAACACCATATATTTT. Translated: CAGRSTGAVGNTIYF.

V is TRBV29-1 and J is TRBJ1-1; unclear D gene. Germline CDR1 reads SQVTM; CDR2 reads ANQGSEA. The CDR3 has 10 amino acids. The ends were cut back, 5 bases at V and 3 bases at J, with 4 bases in the middle. The CDR3 reads CSVYYTEAFF. The CDR3 nucleotides read TGCAGCGTTTATTACACTGAAGCTTTCTTT.

This chain connects TRBV6-1 to TRBJ1-6; 8 bases are a match to TRBD1. CDR3 length equals 15 residues. Germline CDR1 and CDR2: MNHNS and SASEGT. V shed 0 bases, J shed 11 bases, and the junction held 6 bases outside the gene matches. The CDR3 loop is CASSEALGQDPPLHF. DNA of the CDR3: TGTGCCAGCAGTGAAGCCCTGGGACAGGACCCACCCCTCCACTTT.

V is TRBV5-6 and J is TRBJ1-1, with unresolved D. The ends were cut back, 2 bases at V and 0 bases at J, with 8 bases in the middle. The germline V gene has CDR1 SGHDT and CDR2 YYEEEE. This CDR3 comprises 14 residues. Here the CDR3 reads CASSFNRLNTEAFF. The CDR3 DNA follows: TGTGCCAGCAGCTTTAACAGACTGAACACTGAAGCTTTCTTT.

This chain uses TRBV6-5 with TRBJ2-1, with 11 bases lining up with TRBD2. V dropped 4 bases and J dropped 8; count of bases not matched to a gene: 4. The germline V gene encodes CDR1 MNHEY and CDR2 SVGAGI. There are 14 residues in the CDR3. The CDR3 region is CASSLAGGPDEQFF. The CDR3 nucleotides are TGTGCCAGCAGTTTAGCGGGGGGGCCGGATGAGCAGTTCTTC.

V and J are TRBV10-3 and TRBJ1-1; D call uncertain. The germline V gene has CDR1 ENHRY and CDR2 SYGVKD. The CDR3 sequence is 13 residues long. V gave up 5 bases and J gave up 2 bases, with 9 bases separating them. The CDR3 DNA reads as TGTGCCATCAGTATTAATAGAAACACTGAAGCTTTCTTT. The encoded protein is CAISINRNTEAFF.

The rearrangement joins TRBV19 to TRBJ1-5; a weak D match, TRBD1 (5 bases). V was clipped by 5 bases and J by 1 base, with 15 bases between them. This CDR3 has 16 amino acids. Germline V gives CDR1 LNHDA, CDR2 SQIVND (reference sequence). CDR3: CASSSGGGISNQPQHF. The CDR3 DNA is TGTGCCAGTAGTTCCGGGGGAGGGATCAGCAATCAGCCCCAGCATTTT.

The rearrangement uses TRBV29-1 and TRBJ2-5; weak D call: TRBD2 (7 bases). The germline V gene encodes CDR1 SQVTM and CDR2 ANQGSEA. V lost 4 bases to trimming and J lost 5 bases, with 11 bases between them. This CDR3 spans 12 amino acids. The CDR3 loop reads CSVVGGQETQYF. Here the CDR3 DNA reads TGCAGCGTTGTGGGGGGGCAGGAGACCCAGTACTTC.

The chain couples TRBV10-1 to TRBJ2-1; TRBD2 is a possible D gene (7 bases). V lost 5 bases and J 0 bases, leaving 14 bases between the germline ends. Germline assignment: CDR1 WNHNN and CDR2 SYGVQD (reference sequence). The CDR3 length is 16 residues. CDR3 bases: TGCGCCAGCAGTACCTTCGGGGGGCACTCCTACAATGAGCAGTTCTTC. Amino acid sequence: CASSTFGGHSYNEQFF.

J is TRBJ1-2 and V is TRBV11-2; the match to TRBD1 covers 8 bases. The CDR3 spans 14 residues. Trimming at V came to 5 bases and at J to 8 bases, leaving 10 bases not matched to a gene. Germline V lookup: CDR1 SGHAT, CDR2 FQNNGV. The chain's CDR3 is CASSLTGVKGGYTF. As DNA, the CDR3 is TGTGCCAGCAGCCTGACAGGGGTCAAGGGCGGCTACACCTTC. The full variable domain, with the rest looked up from reference TRBV11-2 and TRBJ1-2, is EAGVAQSPRYKIIEKRQSVAFWCNPISGHATLYWYQQILGQGPKLLIQFQNNGVVDDSQLPKDRFSAERLKGVDSTLKIQPAKLEDSAVYLCASSLTGVKGGYTFGSGTRLTVV.

The chain carries TRBV5-1 and TRBJ1-5, with TRBD1 as a possible D gene (6 bases). Germline V CDR1 and CDR2: SGHRS, YFSETQ. The length of the CDR3 is 13 residues. V was trimmed by 4 bases and J by 4 bases, leaving 9 bases between them. CDR3 protein: CASSLGQNQPQHF. The CDR3 DNA reads TGCGCCAGCAGCCTTGGACAGAATCAGCCCCAGCATTTT. The full variable domain, in which reference TRBV5-1 and TRBJ1-5 provide the parts outside the CDR3, is KAGVTQTPRYLIKTRGQQVTLSCSPISGHRSVSWYQQTPGQGLQFLFEYFSETQRNKGNFPGRFSGRQFSNSRSEMNVSTLELGDSALYLCASSLGQNQPQHFGDGTRLSIL.

This clone appeared a few times. The gene calls are TRBV5-4 and TRBJ2-2; TRBD2 matches at 8 bases. This CDR3 contains 16 residues. CDR1 is SGHNT, CDR2 YYREEE, per germline (reference sequence). The junction had 5 bases not matched to a gene; V was cut back by 4 bases and J by 0 bases. CDR3 protein: CASSVTSGANTGELFF. The CDR3 nucleotides are TGTGCCAGCAGCGTTACTAGCGGCGCGAACACCGGGGAGCTGTTTTTT.

The chain couples TRBV10-2 to TRBJ1-5, with 11 bases identical to TRBD1. V lost 4 bases to trimming and J lost 7 bases; unmatched junction nucleotides: 3. CDR3 length: 14 residues. The germline V gene encodes CDR1 WSHSY and CDR2 SAAADI. DNA of the CDR3: TGCGCCAGCAGTGGGGACAGGGGGGAGCAGCCCCAGCATTTT. It translates to CASSGDRGEQPQHF.

This chain connects TRBV10-3 to TRBJ1-6, with D maybe TRBD1 (6 bases). The CDR3 totals 14 residues. The germline V gene has CDR1 ENHRY and CDR2 SYGVKD. V lost 2 bases to trimming and J lost 10 bases, with 12 bases between them. Here the CDR3 reads CAISETGQESPLHF. The CDR3 nucleotides read TGTGCCATCAGTGAGACAGGGCAGGAATCACCCCTCCACTTT.

The chain is built from TRBV2 and TRBJ2-7, with TRBD1 as a possible D gene (5 bases). CDR3 length: 12 amino acids. CDR1 and CDR2 from the germline V gene are SNHLY and FYNNEI. The V gene lost 7 bases and the J gene lost 4 bases, with 11 bases spanning the gap. This CDR3 is CASTQAGYEQYF. The CDR3 nucleotides are TGTGCCAGCACCCAAGCAGGGTACGAGCAGTACTTC.

The V call is TRBV2, the J call TRBJ1-1; 8 bases align to TRBD1. The CDR3 contains 18 residues. Looked up from germline, CDR1 is SNHLY and CDR2 is FYNNEI. V trimming: 1 base; J trimming: 0 bases; junction bases outside the gene matches: 10. In DNA form, the CDR3 reads TGTGCCAGCAGTGAAGGCGGGCAGGGGGCAGGTCTGAACACTGAAGCTTTCTTT. Its protein product is CASSEGGQGAGLNTEAFF.

This sequence joins TRBV5-1 and TRBJ2-2; weak D call: TRBD2 (7 bases). Germline V lookup: CDR1 SGHRS, CDR2 YFSETQ. The CDR3 consists of 15 residues. Trimming left V 8 bases short and J 0 bases short, with 14 bases between. DNA for the CDR3: TGCGCCAGTGGGGGAGGGACACCGAACACCGGGGAGCTGTTTTTT. It yields the protein CASGGGTPNTGELFF. The complete variable domain, with remaining parts taken from reference TRBV5-1 and TRBJ2-2, reads KAGVTQTPRYLIKTRGQQVTLSCSPISGHRSVSWYQQTPGQGLQFLFEYFSETQRNKGNFPGRFSGRQFSNSRSEMNVSTLELGDSALYLCASGGGTPNTGELFFGEGSRLTVL.

J is TRBJ1-4 and V is TRBV2; 7 bases line up with TRBD1. Germline-derived CDR1 and CDR2 are SNHLY and FYNNEI. V lost 5 bases, J lost 3 bases, and 6 bases stayed unmatched. CDR3 size: 15 residues. CDR3 sequence (DNA): TGTGCCAGCAGTATAACAGGGGCATCTAATGAAAAACTGTTTTTT. Protein sequence: CASSITGASNEKLFF.

V usage is TRBV5-1 and J usage is TRBJ2-1, with TRBD2 matching 12 bases. V was pared by 5 bases and J by 7 bases, with 7 bases of the junction left unmatched. The CDR3 totals 15 residues. CDR1 SGHRS and CDR2 YFSETQ come from the germline V gene. This chain's CDR3 is CASSPLAGGPNEQFF. CDR3 sequence (DNA): TGCGCCAGCAGTCCCCTAGCGGGGGGGCCGAATGAGCAGTTCTTC.

This clone appeared a few times. The chain recombines TRBV5-1 with TRBJ2-3; 11 bases align to TRBD1. The CDR3 covers 16 residues. Germline trimming cut 0 bases from V and 4 bases from J; bases unmatched to any gene: 4. In germline, CDR1 is SGHRS, CDR2 YFSETQ. The chain's CDR3 is CASSLAGQGAADTQYF. In DNA, the CDR3 is TGCGCCAGCAGCTTGGCTGGACAGGGGGCGGCAGATACGCAGTATTTT.

This clone was picked up one time. The chain has TRBV5-1 and TRBJ2-1; 11 bases are a match to TRBD2. The CDR3 length is 15 residues. Unmatched junction bases numbered 4, after V lost 4 bases and J lost 4 bases. Germline CDR1 is SGHRS and CDR2 is YFSETQ. CDR3 protein: CASSGGLAEYNEQFF. CDR3 DNA: TGCGCCAGCAGCGGGGGACTAGCGGAGTACAATGAGCAGTTCTTC.

The chain links TRBV5-1 to TRBJ2-1; 9 bases match TRBD1. CDR1 and CDR2 from the germline V gene are SGHRS and YFSETQ. CDR3 length: 14 residues. Trimming removed 4 bases from V and 6 bases from J; junction bases left unmatched: 5. CDR3 in amino acids: CASSQTTGGNEQFF. The DNA of the CDR3 is TGCGCCAGCAGCCAAACGACAGGGGGCAATGAGCAGTTCTTC.

This clone has only one observation. The genes are TRBV7-2 and TRBJ2-1; 9 bases are a match to TRBD2. The CDR3 has 15 amino acids. V gave up 2 bases and J gave up 5 bases; unmatched junction bases: 4. The germline CDR1 and CDR2 sequences are SGHTA and FQGNSA. The CDR3 region is CASSLKRGVNNEQFF. The CDR3 nucleotides are TGTGCCAGCAGCTTAAAGCGGGGGGTAAACAATGAGCAGTTCTTC.

This chain links TRBV7-6 with TRBJ2-1, with 9 positions matching TRBD2. The V segment lost 2 bases and the J segment 8 bases; nucleotides outside the gene matches: 10. This CDR3 is built from 16 residues. Germline CDR1 is SGHVS and CDR2 is FNYEAQ. CDR3 sequence: CASSLKVSGGSDEQFF. Here the CDR3 DNA reads TGTGCCAGCAGCTTAAAGGTTAGCGGGGGAAGCGATGAGCAGTTCTTC.